This record looks at one TCR beta chain sequence and its context. The antigen it recognizes is unknown. Base qualities were left out, and no much larger clone turns up one base away. This sample is drawn from a study of cytomegalovirus exposure and HLA in healthy donors (dated by TCRdb to the late 2010s). For the study in its entirety: An earlier analysis of approximately 600 of the donors reported roughly 270 Gb of sequence data and roughly 100 million unique TCR beta sequences from around 200 million T cells. An early release covering just under 650 HLA-typed donors comprised 300 to 350 gigabases of sequencing data and around 80 million unique TCR sequences. Of the approximately 400 genotyped donors, 65% to 90% fell in the genetic ancestry cluster associated with self-reported Caucasian donors. The study aimed to test whether signatures of past pathogen exposure could be identified by cataloging public T cell receptors. The study used immunosequencing to profile the T cell repertoires of approximately 690 subjects and linked those repertoires to cytomegalovirus serostatus. Along with the approximately 700-subject first cohort, a separate validation cohort of more than 90 different subjects was used. The study combined high-throughput TCR immunosequencing, statistical association of individual TCRs with disease status, and machine learning to predict cytomegalovirus infection status. A later analysis re-examined previously published TCR beta repertoires from more than 650 donors and added high-resolution HLA genotyping to investigate patterns of TCR occurrence. Rather than using new phenotypic data, the later analysis identified candidate immune exposures from TCR beta sequences and from how often those sequences occurred across donors. To decide whether each TCR beta V gene segment behaved as functional or pseudogenic, an earlier analysis of fewer than 750 of the donors relied on high-throughput TCR beta sequencing. Donor age, sex, ethnicity and CMV serostatus were compiled together with the repertoire data. A later genetic analysis used genome-wide SNP genotypes for about 60% of the roughly 700 donors, treating that subset as a discovery cohort. All discovery cohort repertoires had been generated using a single sequencing platform. Both class I and class II loci were covered by HLA typing, at four-digit resolution. The number of typed donors differed by locus: about 629-630 for A, B, C, DRB1 and DQB1; 522 for DQA1; approximately 600 for DPA1; and 400 to 480 for DPB1. Roughly 5 DR-DQ haplotypes were handled as single units for association and clustering, since linkage in the cohort was strong. On average, over 200,000 unique TCR beta nucleotide sequences were sequenced per donor among 398 genotyped donors of the cohort, with roughly 20% of those sequences being non-productive. What the work shows at the level of the full study, not this receptor alone: The authors suggested that the approach could potentially be extended to other disease states and immunological phenotypes. In a later analysis, several top co-occurrence clusters were reported to appear linked to parvovirus B19, influenza, CMV and Epstein-Barr virus. Most TCR sequences were seen in very few donors, while some public TCRs were found in many individuals. According to a later analysis, most CMV-associated TCR beta chains appeared to be HLA-restricted, and the HLA associations seemed to be driven largely by CMV exposure. The only immune exposure information available for the cohort was CMV serostatus. A further reported finding was that TCR beta sequences accurately predicted the HLA-A and HLA-B alleles for most subjects in the first cohort. The cohort was sequenced for TCR beta chains only, and without alpha or paired-chain data the features that could be detected were limited. In a later analysis, TCR association rates were found to vary across HLA loci, with the most associated TCRs seen for DRB1 alleles and the fewest for HLA-C alleles. The study listed 150 to 200 TCR beta chains as associated with cytomegalovirus. In a later analysis, HLA-associated TCR beta chains showed more clonal expansion and lower generation probabilities than non-associated chains that were equally common. In vitro tests confirmed that three of the cytomegalovirus-associated TCR beta chains recognize cytomegalovirus antigens. HLA typing was unavailable for some donors at each locus, so association tests used only the typed subset. An association between a missense DCLRE1C variant and V-gene and J-gene trimming of TCR beta chains was found in a later genetic analysis and replicated in an independent cohort. A later analysis associated about 17,000 TCR beta sequences with specific HLA alleles at a false discovery rate of 0.05. Assigning TCR associations to individual alleles was difficult when HLA alleles, especially DR and DQ, strongly co-occurred. Linkage disequilibrium might explain the correlated functional status among segregating V segments, but an unknown experimental factor could not be excluded. A cluster of highly shared sequence variants was judged likely to be a technical artifact of the sequencing pipeline. Some 16 rarely observed V segments, including chromosome 9 orphons, were excluded from the earlier analysis of approximately 600 of the donors because counts were too low. The classifier was reported to diagnose cytomegalovirus status with high specificity and sensitivity in both the original cohort and the validation cohort. In an earlier analysis of approximately 590 of the donors, most TCR beta V segments appeared in productive rearrangements about 90% or about 30% of the time, broadly matching IMGT annotations. Because the 87-base-pair reads could not distinguish some IMGT-functional V segments, including TRBV6-2 and TRBV6-3, those segments were excluded. The presence/absence analyses assumed that sequencing depth was roughly uniform across donors, and that assumption may not be true. Compared with the approximately 670-donor mean, donors in an Asian-associated ancestry cluster had fewer N-insertions in productive TCRs, according to a later genetic analysis.

Counted from cysteine to phenylalanine, this CDR3 has 16 amino acids. Only CDR3 DNA remains: 48 bases, in frame from the first base. CDR1 and CDR2 were assigned from the germline V gene as SGDLS and YYNGEE. Trimming accounts for 3 bases at V and 4 bases at J, while the number of junction bases matched to no gene is 9. The library came from the immunoSEQ multiplex PCR assay. For the multiplex PCR, a mixture combining 60 forward primers for TCR Vbeta segments and 13 reverse primers for TCR Jbeta segments was used. A multiplex PCR assay on genomic DNA amplified the CDR3 region of rearranged TCR beta genes. On the Illumina HiSeq System, the amplified TCR beta libraries were sequenced as 87-base-pair reads. On the authors' methods: A later analysis tallied roughly 80 million unique TCR beta chains across the 666 repertoires, and about 10 million of those chains were shared by two or more donors. Raw reads were error-corrected and collapsed into unique sequences with a nearest-neighbor algorithm that merged closely related sequences to remove PCR and sequencing errors. CDR3 sequences were aligned to IMGT reference sequences to assign V, D and J gene segments. Each retained sequence needed at least a six-nucleotide match to both a V gene segment and a J gene segment. A rearrangement was called productive if the CDR3 had no stop codons and remained in frame with V and J, and every other rearrangement was called non-productive. CDR3 was defined by IMGT convention, running from the second conserved V-encoded cysteine to the conserved J-encoded phenylalanine. The earlier analysis of some 600 of the donors excluded sequences that lacked an unambiguous match to a single V gene segment. An earlier analysis of approximately 590 of the donors classified V segments as functional when productive rearrangements were above 56.7% and as segregating when the standard deviation between donors was above 5%. A statistical classification framework was developed to diagnose cytomegalovirus status using the catalog of TCR beta chain sequences. V and J gene assignment, in a later analysis, came from comparing TCR nucleotide sequences with IMGT/GENE-DB human TR gene sequences. A later analysis assigned CDR3 sequences and most-parsimonious VDJ recombination scenarios with the TCRdist pipeline. In a later analysis, each TCR beta chain was defined by its CDR3 amino acid sequence together with its V-gene family, and reads without a unique V-gene family were excluded. In a later analysis, 500 to 650 highly shared, low-generation-probability nucleotide sequences were removed to address suspected cross-contamination and a sequencing artifact. A later analysis calculated a clonal expansion index for each public chain from normalized within-repertoire ranks of inferred template counts. A later analysis computed generation probabilities with a VDJ recombination model fitted to out-of-frame rearrangements, and checked the results against IGoR. A later analysis scored TCR-TCR, TCR-HLA and TCR-CMV co-occurrence with hypergeometric tests, applying a repertoire-size bias correction to TCR pairs. False discovery rates were estimated in a later analysis by permuting HLA or CMV assignments 20 times. In a later analysis, co-occurring TCRs were grouped using DBSCAN, and TCRdist sequence similarity was added for clustering within HLA-allele-positive subsets. Co-occurrence clustering excluded repertoires with fewer than 30,000 or more than 120,000 public chains, plus five with anomalous nucleotide sharing. This is the immuneACCESS table as TCRdb keeps it, with only in-frame sequences that have V and J called. A part of the clones is gone; compared with another copy, unresolved V genes explain less than half, and the rest is unexplained. From that table come the V and J calls and clone size; the DNA was used to work out D and trimming. This sample has 150,000 to 200,000 clones in its table, and 68% of those were observed once. The ten top clones hold less than 3.5% of the sample.

The cohort consisted of 670 or so healthy bone marrow donors. At the time of sampling, all cohort members were nominally healthy, though unrecorded immune exposures were likely present. The donor tested CMV seropositive and was one of the 289 seropositive cohort members. Each donor provided a peripheral blood sample, and peripheral blood mononuclear cells were used for TCR beta sequencing. Genomic DNA was extracted from the blood cell samples with the Qiagen DNeasy Blood Extraction Kit. This receptor was obtained from a woman aged 40 to 55 in good health and CMV-seropositive. The material sequenced was PBMCs. The rearranged chain carries TRBV9 and TRBJ2-5; 10 central bases correspond to TRBD2. The sequence in DNA is TGTGCCAGCAGCGCAGGGACTAGCGAGATGGTAGAGACCCAGTACTTC. Its protein reads: CASSAGTSEMVETQYF.